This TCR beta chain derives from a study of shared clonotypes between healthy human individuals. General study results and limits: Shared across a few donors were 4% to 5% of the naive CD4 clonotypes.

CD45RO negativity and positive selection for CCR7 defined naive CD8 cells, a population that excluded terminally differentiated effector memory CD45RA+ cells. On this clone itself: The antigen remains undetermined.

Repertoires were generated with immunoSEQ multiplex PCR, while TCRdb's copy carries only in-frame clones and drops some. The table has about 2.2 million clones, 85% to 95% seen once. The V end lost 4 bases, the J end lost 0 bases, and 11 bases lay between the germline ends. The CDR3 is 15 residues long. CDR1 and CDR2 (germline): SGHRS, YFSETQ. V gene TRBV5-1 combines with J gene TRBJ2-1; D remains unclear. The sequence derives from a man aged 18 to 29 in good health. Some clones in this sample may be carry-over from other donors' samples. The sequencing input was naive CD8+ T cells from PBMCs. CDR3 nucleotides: TGCGCCAGCAGCCCGCTACAACGCTCCTACAATGAGCAGTTCTTC. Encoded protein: CASSPLQRSYNEQFF. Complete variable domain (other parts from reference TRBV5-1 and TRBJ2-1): KAGVTQTPRYLIKTRGQQVTLSCSPISGHRSVSWYQQTPGQGLQFLFEYFSETQRNKGNFPGRFSGRQFSNSRSEMNVSTLELGDSALYLCASSPLQRSYNEQFFGPGTRLTVL.